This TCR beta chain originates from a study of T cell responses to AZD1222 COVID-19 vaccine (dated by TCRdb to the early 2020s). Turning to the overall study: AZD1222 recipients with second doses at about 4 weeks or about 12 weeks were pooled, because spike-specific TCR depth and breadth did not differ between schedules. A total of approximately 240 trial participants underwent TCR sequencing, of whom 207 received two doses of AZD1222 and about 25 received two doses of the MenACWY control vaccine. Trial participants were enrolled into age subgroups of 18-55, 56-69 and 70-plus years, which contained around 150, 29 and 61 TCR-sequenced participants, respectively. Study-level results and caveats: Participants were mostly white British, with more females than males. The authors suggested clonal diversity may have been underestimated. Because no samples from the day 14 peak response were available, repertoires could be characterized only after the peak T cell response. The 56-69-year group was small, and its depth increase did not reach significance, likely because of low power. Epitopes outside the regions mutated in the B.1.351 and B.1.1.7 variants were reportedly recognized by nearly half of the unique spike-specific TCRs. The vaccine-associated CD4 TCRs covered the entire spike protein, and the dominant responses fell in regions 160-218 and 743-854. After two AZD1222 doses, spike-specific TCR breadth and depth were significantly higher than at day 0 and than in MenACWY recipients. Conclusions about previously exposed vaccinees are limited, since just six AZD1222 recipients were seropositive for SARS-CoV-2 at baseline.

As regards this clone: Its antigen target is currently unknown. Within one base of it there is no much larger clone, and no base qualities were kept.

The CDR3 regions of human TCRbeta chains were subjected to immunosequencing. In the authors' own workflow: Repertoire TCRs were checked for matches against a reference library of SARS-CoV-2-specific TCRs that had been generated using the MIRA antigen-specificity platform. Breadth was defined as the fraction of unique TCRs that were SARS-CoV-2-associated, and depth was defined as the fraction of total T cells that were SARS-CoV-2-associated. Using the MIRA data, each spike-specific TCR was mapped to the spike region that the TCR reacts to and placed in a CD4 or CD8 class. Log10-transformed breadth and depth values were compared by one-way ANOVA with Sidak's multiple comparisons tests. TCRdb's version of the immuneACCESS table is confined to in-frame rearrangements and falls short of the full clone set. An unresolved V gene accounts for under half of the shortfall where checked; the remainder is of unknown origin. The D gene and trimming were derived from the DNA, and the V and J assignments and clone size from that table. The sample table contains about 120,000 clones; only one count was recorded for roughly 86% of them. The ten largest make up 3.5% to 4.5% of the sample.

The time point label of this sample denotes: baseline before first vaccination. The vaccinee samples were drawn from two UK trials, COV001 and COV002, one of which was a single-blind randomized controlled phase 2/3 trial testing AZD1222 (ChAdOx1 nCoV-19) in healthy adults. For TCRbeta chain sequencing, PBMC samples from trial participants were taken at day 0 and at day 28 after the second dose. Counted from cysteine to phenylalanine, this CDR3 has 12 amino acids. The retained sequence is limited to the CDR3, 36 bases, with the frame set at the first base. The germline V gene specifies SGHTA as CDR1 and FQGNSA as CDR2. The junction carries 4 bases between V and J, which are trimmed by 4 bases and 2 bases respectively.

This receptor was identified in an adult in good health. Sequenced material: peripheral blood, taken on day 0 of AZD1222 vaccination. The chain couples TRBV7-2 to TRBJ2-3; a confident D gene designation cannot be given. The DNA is TGTGCCAGCAGCTCATCCACAGATACGCAGTATTTT. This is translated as CASSSSTDTQYF. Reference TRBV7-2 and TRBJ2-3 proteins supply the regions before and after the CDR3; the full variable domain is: GAGVSQSPSNKVTEKGKDVELRCDPISGHTALYWYRQSLGQGLEFLIYFQGNSAPDKSGLPSDRFSAERTGGSVSTLTIQRTQQEDSAVYLCASSSSTDTQYFGPGTRLTVL.